The sequence of this TCR beta chain was determined in a study of T cell responses to AZD1222 COVID-19 vaccine. General observations from the study: The donors showed a predominance of white British ancestry and of females, with possible underestimation of clonal diversity.

Only in-frame clones appear in the TCRdb table, and some are missing; sequencing was by immunoSEQ multiplex PCR. The sample has about 170,000 clones; 90% to 95% are singletons. The CDR3 sequence is 13 residues long. The V end was cut by 6 bases, the J end by 8 bases, with 11 bases between. Germline CDR1 MGHRA, CDR2 YSYEKL. With respect to this clone: Its antigen is unknown.

The chain is built from TRBV4-1 and TRBJ1-6; maybe TRBD1 (6 bases). This receptor was taken from an adult in good health. The sample in question was peripheral blood, obtained on day 0 of AZD1222 vaccination. CDR3 amino acids: CASRGAGDSPLHF. CDR3 bases: TGCGCCAGCAGGGGGGCAGGGGATTCACCCCTCCACTTT.